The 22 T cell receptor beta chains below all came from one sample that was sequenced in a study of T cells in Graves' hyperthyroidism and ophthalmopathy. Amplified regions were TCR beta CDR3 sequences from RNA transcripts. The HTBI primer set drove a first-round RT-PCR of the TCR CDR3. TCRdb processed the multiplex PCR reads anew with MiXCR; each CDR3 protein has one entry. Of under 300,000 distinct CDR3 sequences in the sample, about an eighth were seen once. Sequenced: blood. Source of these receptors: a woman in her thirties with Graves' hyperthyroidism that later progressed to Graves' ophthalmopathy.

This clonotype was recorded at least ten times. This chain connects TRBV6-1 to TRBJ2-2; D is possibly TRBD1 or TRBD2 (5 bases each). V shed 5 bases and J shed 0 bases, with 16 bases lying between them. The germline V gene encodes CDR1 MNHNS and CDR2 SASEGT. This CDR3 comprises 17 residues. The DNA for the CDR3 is TGTGCCAGCAGTCCAGGGACGGATCTAGCGAACACCGGGGAGCTGTTTTTT. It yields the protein CASSPGTDLANTGELFF.

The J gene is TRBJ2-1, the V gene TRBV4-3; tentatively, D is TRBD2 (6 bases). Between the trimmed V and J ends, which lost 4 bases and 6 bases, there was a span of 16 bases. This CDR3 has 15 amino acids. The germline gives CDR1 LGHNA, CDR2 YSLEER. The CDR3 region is CASSPAGGVSNEQFF. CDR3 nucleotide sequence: TGCGCCAGCAGCCCCGCCGGGGGAGTTTCCAATGAGCAGTTCTTC.

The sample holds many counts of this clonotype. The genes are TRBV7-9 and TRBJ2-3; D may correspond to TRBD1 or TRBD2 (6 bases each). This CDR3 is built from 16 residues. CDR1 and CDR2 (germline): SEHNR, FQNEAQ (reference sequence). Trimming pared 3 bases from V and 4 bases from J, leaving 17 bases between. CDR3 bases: TGTGCCAGCAGCTTGAGGAGGGGGGAATCAGCAGATACGCAGTATTTT. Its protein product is CASSLRRGESADTQYF. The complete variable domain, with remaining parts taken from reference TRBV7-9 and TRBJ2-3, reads DTGVSQNPRHKITKRGQNVTFRCDPISEHNRLYWYRQTLGQGPEFLTYFQNEAQLEKSRLLSDRFSAERPKGSFSTLEIQRTEQGDSAMYLCASSLRRGESADTQYFGPGTRLTVL.

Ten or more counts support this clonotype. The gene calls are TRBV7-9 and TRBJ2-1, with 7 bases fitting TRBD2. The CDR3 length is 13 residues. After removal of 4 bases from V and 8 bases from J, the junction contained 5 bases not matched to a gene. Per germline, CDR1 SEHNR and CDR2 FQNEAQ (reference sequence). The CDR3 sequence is CASSSLGGDEQFF. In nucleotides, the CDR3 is TGTGCCAGCAGCTCCCTGGGAGGGGATGAGCAGTTCTTC.

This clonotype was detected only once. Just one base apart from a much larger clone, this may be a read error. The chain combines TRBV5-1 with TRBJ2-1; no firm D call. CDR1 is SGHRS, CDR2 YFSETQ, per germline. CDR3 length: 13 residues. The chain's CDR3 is CASAFIAYNEQLF. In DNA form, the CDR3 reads TGCGCCAGTGCCTTTATAGCCTACAATGAGCAGCTCTTC.

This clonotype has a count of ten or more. The chain's CDR3 is CAWNPGGYEQYF. The CDR3 nucleotides are TGTGCCTGGAACCCAGGGGGCTACGAGCAGTACTTC. This chain connects TRBV30 to TRBJ2-7; 7 bases map to TRBD1. Per the germline V gene, CDR1 is GTSNPN and CDR2 is SVGIG (reference sequence). Trimming took 4 bases from V and 3 from J; bases not matched to a gene: 3. The CDR3 has 12 residues.

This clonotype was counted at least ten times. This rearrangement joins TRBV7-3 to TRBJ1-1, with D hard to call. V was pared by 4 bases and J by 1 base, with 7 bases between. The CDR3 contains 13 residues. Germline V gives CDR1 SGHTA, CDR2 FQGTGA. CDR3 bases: TGTGCCAGCAGCTCGTCAGGGAACACTGAAGCTTTCTTT. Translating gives CASSSSGNTEAFF. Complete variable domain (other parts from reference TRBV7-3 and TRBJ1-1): GAGVSQTPSNKVTEKGKYVELRCDPISGHTALYWYRQSLGQGPEFLIYFQGTGAADDSGLPNDRFFAVRPEGSVSTLKIQRTERGDSAVYLCASSSSGNTEAFFGQGTRLTVV.

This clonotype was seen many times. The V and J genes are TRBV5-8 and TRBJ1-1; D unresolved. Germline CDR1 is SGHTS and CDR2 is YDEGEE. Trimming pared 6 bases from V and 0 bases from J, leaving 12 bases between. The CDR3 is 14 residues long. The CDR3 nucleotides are TGTGCCAGCACCCCAGTCCGGATGAACACTGAAGCTTTCTTT. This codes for CASTPVRMNTEAFF.

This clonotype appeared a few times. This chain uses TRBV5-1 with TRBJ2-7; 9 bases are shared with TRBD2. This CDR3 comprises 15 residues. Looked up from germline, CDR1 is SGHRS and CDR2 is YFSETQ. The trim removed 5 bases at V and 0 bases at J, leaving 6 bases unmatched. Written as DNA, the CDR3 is TGCGCCAGCAGTCTAGCGGGGCCAGACTCCTACGAGCAGTACTTC. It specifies CASSLAGPDSYEQYF.

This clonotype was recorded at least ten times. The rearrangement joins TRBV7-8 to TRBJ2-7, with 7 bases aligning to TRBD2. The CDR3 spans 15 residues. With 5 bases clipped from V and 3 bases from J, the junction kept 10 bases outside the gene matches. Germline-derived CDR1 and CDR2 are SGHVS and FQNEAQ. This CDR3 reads CASSPMGAGNYEQYF. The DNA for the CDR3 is TGTGCCAGCAGCCCAATGGGAGCGGGAAACTACGAGCAGTACTTC.

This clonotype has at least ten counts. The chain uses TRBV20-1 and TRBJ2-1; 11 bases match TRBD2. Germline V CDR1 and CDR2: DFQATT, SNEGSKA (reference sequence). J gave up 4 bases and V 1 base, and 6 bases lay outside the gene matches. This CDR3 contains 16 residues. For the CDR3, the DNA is TGCAGTGCTAGAGTTTCGACTAGCGGGGATTACAATGAGCAGTTCTTC. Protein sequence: CSARVSTSGDYNEQFF.

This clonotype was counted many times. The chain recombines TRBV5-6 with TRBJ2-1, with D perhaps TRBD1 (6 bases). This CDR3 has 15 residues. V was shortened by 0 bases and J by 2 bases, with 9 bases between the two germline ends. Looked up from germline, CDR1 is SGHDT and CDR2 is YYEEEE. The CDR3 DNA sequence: TGTGCCAGCAGCTTGGGGGACAACACCTACAATGAGCAGTTCTTC. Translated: CASSLGDNTYNEQFF.

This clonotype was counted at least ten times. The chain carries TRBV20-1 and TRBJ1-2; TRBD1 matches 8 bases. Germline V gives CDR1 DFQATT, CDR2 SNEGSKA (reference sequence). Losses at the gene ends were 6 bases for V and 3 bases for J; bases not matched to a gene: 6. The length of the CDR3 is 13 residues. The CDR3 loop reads CSARDRQYYGYTF. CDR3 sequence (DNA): TGCAGTGCGCGGGACAGGCAATACTATGGCTACACCTTC.

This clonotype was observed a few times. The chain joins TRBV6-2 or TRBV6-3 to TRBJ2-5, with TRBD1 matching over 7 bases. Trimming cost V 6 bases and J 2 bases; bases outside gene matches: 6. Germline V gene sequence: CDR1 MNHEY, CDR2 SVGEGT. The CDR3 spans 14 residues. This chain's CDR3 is CASSPGGIQETQYF. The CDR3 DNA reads TGTGCCAGCAGCCCAGGGGGAATTCAAGAGACCCAGTACTTC.

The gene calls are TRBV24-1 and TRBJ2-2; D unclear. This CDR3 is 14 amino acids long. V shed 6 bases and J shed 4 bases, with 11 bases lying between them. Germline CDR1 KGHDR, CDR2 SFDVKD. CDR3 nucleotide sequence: TGTGCCACCAGTAACAGCCTTGCCACCGGGGAGCTGTTTTTT. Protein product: CATSNSLATGELFF.

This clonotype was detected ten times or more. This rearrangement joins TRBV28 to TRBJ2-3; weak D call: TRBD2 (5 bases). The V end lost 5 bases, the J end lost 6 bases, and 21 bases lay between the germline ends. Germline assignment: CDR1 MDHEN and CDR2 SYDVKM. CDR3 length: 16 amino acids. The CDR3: CASSNPLALNRDTQYF. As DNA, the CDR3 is TGTGCCAGCAGTAACCCTCTAGCCCTTAATCGGGATACGCAGTATTTT.

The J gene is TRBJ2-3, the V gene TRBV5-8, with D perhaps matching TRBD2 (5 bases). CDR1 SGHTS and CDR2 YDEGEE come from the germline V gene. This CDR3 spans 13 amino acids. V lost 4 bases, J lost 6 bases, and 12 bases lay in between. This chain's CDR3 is CASSRKTGDTQYF. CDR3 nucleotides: TGTGCCAGCAGCCGTAAGACGGGGGATACGCAGTATTTT.

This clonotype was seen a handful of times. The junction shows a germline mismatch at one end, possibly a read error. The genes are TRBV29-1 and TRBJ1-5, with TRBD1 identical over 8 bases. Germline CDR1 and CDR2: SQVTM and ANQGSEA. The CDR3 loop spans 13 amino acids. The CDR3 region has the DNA TGCAGCGTCCGGACAGGGAGCAGTCAGCCCCAGCATTTT. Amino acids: CSVRTGSSQPQHF.

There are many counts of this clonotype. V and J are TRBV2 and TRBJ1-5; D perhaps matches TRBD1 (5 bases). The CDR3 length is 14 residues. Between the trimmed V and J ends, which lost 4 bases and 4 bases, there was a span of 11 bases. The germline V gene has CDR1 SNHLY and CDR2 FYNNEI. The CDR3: CASSGEEGNQPQHF. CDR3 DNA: TGTGCCAGCAGTGGGGAGGAGGGGAATCAGCCCCAGCATTTT.

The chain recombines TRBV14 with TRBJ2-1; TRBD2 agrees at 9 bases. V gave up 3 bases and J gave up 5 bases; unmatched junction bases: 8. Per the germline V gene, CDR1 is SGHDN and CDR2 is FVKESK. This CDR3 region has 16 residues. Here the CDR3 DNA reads TGTGCCAGCAGCCAGTTAAGACTAGCGGATAACAATGAGCAGTTCTTC. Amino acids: CASSQLRLADNNEQFF.

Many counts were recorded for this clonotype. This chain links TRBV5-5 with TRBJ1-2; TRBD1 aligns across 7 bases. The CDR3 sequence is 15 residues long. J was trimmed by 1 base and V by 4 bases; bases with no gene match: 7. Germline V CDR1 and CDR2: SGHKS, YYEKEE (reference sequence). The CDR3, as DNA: TGTGCCAGCAGCCCCGGGACAGTCAATAACTATGGCTACACCTTC. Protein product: CASSPGTVNNYGYTF.

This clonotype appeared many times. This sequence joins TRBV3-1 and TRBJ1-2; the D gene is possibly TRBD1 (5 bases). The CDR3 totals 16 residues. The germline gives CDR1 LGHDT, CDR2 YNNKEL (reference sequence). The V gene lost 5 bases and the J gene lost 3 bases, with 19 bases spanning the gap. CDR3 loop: CASSDRLSGSHYGYTF. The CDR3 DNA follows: TGTGCCAGCAGCGATAGGTTGTCAGGGTCGCACTATGGCTACACCTTC. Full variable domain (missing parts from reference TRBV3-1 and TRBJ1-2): DTAVSQTPKYLVTQMGNDKSIKCEQNLGHDTMYWYKQDSKKFLKIMFSYNNKELIINETVPNRFSPKSPDKAHLNLHINSLELGDSAVYFCASSDRLSGSHYGYTFGSGTRLTVV.